Sequencing of this T cell receptor (beta chain) was carried out in a study of shared clonotypes between healthy human individuals. The trim removed 5 bases at V and 6 bases at J, leaving 4 bases unmatched. This CDR3 has 15 residues. The germline V gene encodes CDR1 MNHEY and CDR2 SMNVEV (reference sequence). Some 30,000 T cell genomes, or approximately 300 ng DNA, went into replicate PCRs of unsorted PBMC. Sequenced by immunoSEQ multiplex PCR; TCRdb stores in-frame clones only, minus some. In the table there are about 460,000 clones, 77% of which are singletons. The gene calls are TRBV27 and TRBJ1-6; 10 bases are shared with TRBD1. The sequencing sample was made of PBMCs. This sequence originates from a woman aged 40-49 years in good health. Some clones in this sample may be carry-over from other donors' samples. The CDR3 DNA is TGTGCCAGCAGTGACAGGGGGCCGTTTAATTCACCCCTCCACTTT. It is translated as CASSDRGPFNSPLHF.